This TCR beta chain was sequenced for a study of human T cells and chemical hapten exposure. Stated time point: patch test 1, 2 weeks after DPC sensitization. The treatment: therapeutic diphenylcyclopropenone sensitization with weekly scalp DPC. There are many counts of this clonotype. MiXCR was run by TCRdb on the RACE reads, yielding one entry per CDR3 protein. Among 380,000 or so distinct CDR3 sequences listed, about 4.4% were seen once. J lost 6 bases, V lost 4 bases, and 5 bases had no gene match. The CDR3 totals 16 residues. CDR1 is SQVTM, CDR2 ANQGSEA, per germline. J is TRBJ2-2 and V is TRBV29-1, with TRBD2 identical over 16 bases. The source material was whole blood, sampled in connection with sensitization to the hapten diphenylcyclopropenone (DPC). This receptor was taken from a woman aged 50 to 60 with alopecia areata. Some clones in this sample may be carry-over from other donors' samples. In nucleotides, the CDR3 is TGCAGCGTTGCCGGGACTAGCGGGAGGGATCCCGGGGAGCTGTTTTTT. Protein: CSVAGTSGRDPGELFF.